Listed here are 10 T cell receptor beta chains from one sample, sequenced in a study of cytomegalovirus exposure and HLA in healthy donors. The PCR had 60 Vbeta and 13 Jbeta primers. Only in-frame clones appear in the TCRdb table, and some are missing; sequencing was by immunoSEQ multiplex PCR. Of 120,000 to 150,000 clones in the sample, around 79% were seen once. Material: PBMCs. Receptors originate from a male donor in good health and CMV-seronegative.

The CDR3 spells CASSRAGNTEAFF. In DNA form, the CDR3 reads TGTGCCAGCTCACGCGCCGGGAACACTGAAGCTTTCTTT. The chain employs TRBV18 and TRBJ1-1; D is unclear. This CDR3 is built from 13 residues. Germline assignment: CDR1 KGHSH and CDR2 LQKENI. V lost 4 bases and J 1 base, leaving 7 bases between the germline ends.

Turning to this clone: The junction and the germline gene differ at one end; a read error may be behind it. V is TRBV7-9 and J is TRBJ2-3; the D gene is possibly TRBD1 (6 bases). CDR1 is SEHNR and CDR2 is FQNEAQ in the germline V gene (reference sequence). The CDR3 loop spans 14 amino acids. The CDR3 region is CSSSITGIPDTQYF. The CDR3 bases are TGTTCCAGCAGCATCACAGGGATTCCAGATACGCAGTATTTT. Based on the CDR3 plus reference TRBV7-9 and TRBJ2-3, the full variable domain is DTGVSQNPRHKITKRGQNVTFRCDPISEHNRLYWYRQTLGQGPEFLTYFQNEAQLEKSRLLSDRFSAERPKGSFSTLEIQRTEQGDSAMYLCSSSITGIPDTQYFGPGTRLTVL.

The chain links TRBV12-5 to TRBJ1-5, with 8 bases aligning to TRBD1. The germline gives CDR1 LGHNT, CDR2 FRNRAP. The junction had 5 bases not matched to a gene; V was cut back by 7 bases and J by 3 bases. The CDR3 sequence is 14 residues long. The CDR3 spells CASALQGANQPQHF. The CDR3 DNA follows: TGTGCTAGTGCCCTTCAGGGGGCCAATCAGCCCCAGCATTTT.

V and J are TRBV6-5 and TRBJ1-2; a weak D match, TRBD1 (6 bases). The CDR3 has 14 amino acids. V was cut by 8 bases and J by 4 bases, with 17 bases left in between. Germline V gene sequence: CDR1 MNHEY, CDR2 SVGAGI. CDR3 sequence reads: CASAALDRSYGYTF. The DNA for the CDR3 is TGTGCCAGCGCGGCCCTAGACAGGAGCTATGGCTACACCTTC.

This chain links TRBV19 with TRBJ2-1, with D hard to call. This CDR3 has 11 residues. Germline lookup yields CDR1 LNHDA and CDR2 SQIVND (reference sequence). Trimming pared 7 bases from V and 8 bases from J, leaving 9 bases between. The CDR3 is CASTASDEQFF. In DNA form, the CDR3 reads TGTGCCAGTACAGCGTCGGATGAGCAGTTCTTC.

CDR3 nucleotide sequence: TGTGCCAGCAGCTCCCGCGGGGTTTACGAGCAGTACTTC. Its protein product is CASSSRGVYEQYF. J is TRBJ2-7 and V is TRBV7-2, with a possible D match to TRBD2 (6 bases). Germline lookup yields CDR1 SGHTA and CDR2 FQGNSA. CDR3 length: 13 amino acids. V was pared by 4 bases and J by 4 bases, with 11 bases between. Filled out from reference TRBV7-2 and TRBJ2-7, the complete variable domain reads GAGVSQSPSNKVTEKGKDVELRCDPISGHTALYWYRQSLGQGLEFLIYFQGNSAPDKSGLPSDRFSAERTGGSVSTLTIQRTQQEDSAVYLCASSSRGVYEQYFGPGTRLTVT.

The V call is TRBV6-1, the J call TRBJ1-1; a possible D gene is TRBD1 (5 bases). Germline V gene lookup returns CDR1 MNHNS and CDR2 SASEGT. The CDR3 length is 12 residues. Trimming shortened V by 8 bases and J by 4 bases, and 11 bases separated the two germline ends. The CDR3, as DNA: TGTGCCAGCTTGGGGGGTAGCACTGAAGCTTTCTTT. Encoded protein: CASLGGSTEAFF.

This chain links TRBV5-1 with TRBJ2-3; D not resolved. Trimming pared 3 bases from V and 3 bases from J, leaving 11 bases between. The CDR3 has 14 residues. CDR1 is SGHRS and CDR2 is YFSETQ in the germline V gene. This CDR3 is CASSSFTGTDTQYF. The CDR3 DNA follows: TGCGCCAGCAGCTCGTTTACCGGGACAGATACGCAGTATTTT.

The table lists this clone with a count of one. The genes are TRBV10-3 and TRBJ2-4, with 7 bases matching TRBD2. The length of the CDR3 is 15 residues. Germline V gene lookup returns CDR1 ENHRY and CDR2 SYGVKD. V trimming: 0 bases; J trimming: 7 bases; junction bases outside the gene matches: 6. The CDR3 nucleotides are TGTGCCATCAGTGAGTCGGGGCCCGGGGGGAACATTCAGTACTTC. This sequence encodes CAISESGPGGNIQYF.

The sample holds one count of this clone. The V and J genes are TRBV14 and TRBJ2-4, with 10 bases lining up with TRBD2. The V gene end was trimmed by 0 bases and the J gene end by 0 bases; junction bases not matched to a gene: 5. Germline CDR1 reads SGHDN; CDR2 reads FVKESK. There are 18 residues in the CDR3. The CDR3 sequence is CASSQDGTSAPAKNIQYF. The CDR3 nucleotides are TGTGCCAGCAGCCAAGACGGGACTAGCGCGCCAGCCAAAAACATTCAGTACTTC. The whole variable domain, remainder taken from reference TRBV14 and TRBJ2-4, is EAGVTQFPSHSVIEKGQTVTLRCDPISGHDNLYWYRRVMGKEIKFLLHFVKESKQDESGMPNNRFLAERTGGTYSTLKVQPAELEDSGVYFCASSQDGTSAPAKNIQYFGAGTRLSVL.